The 4 T cell receptor beta chains listed next were all sequenced from one sample in a study of post-analysis software for immune sequencing data. Broader study findings: Patients carried a handful of TRBV segments more frequently than controls did, and TRBV5-6, TRBV5-1 and TRBV20-1 were among them.

The antigens these receptors bind are not known. Unique-molecular-identifier-tagged TCR beta cDNA libraries were used. One entry per CDR3 protein results from TCRdb running MiXCR on the PCR reads. The table shows hundreds of thousands of distinct CDR3 sequences, with about 44% occurring only once. The specimen sequenced was blood. The receptors were sampled from a girl aged 10 to 17 with multiple sclerosis.

This chain joins TRBV7-9 and TRBJ1-2, with no clear D. The germline CDR1 and CDR2 sequences are SEHNR and FQNEAQ (reference sequence). V lost 0 bases and J 2 bases, leaving 10 bases between the germline ends. There are 15 residues in the CDR3. In DNA, the CDR3 is TGTGCCAGCAGCTTAGCGCAAACAGCGAACTATGGCTACACCTTC. Translated, it gives CASSLAQTANYGYTF.

The chain has TRBV12-3 or TRBV12-4 and TRBJ1-5, with TRBD1 identical over 9 bases. CDR3 size: 15 residues. The ends lost 3 bases at V and 6 bases at J; junction bases unmatched: 6. DNA of the CDR3: TGTGCCAGCAGTTTGGTGAGGGACAGGGTTCAGCCCCAGCATTTT. Translated: CASSLVRDRVQPQHF.

The chain combines TRBV11-2 with TRBJ2-5, with D possibly TRBD1 on 6 matching bases. CDR1 SGHAT and CDR2 FQNNGV come from the germline V gene. V gave up 0 bases and J gave up 5 bases, with 13 bases separating them. The CDR3 consists of 15 residues. The CDR3 DNA is TGTGCCAGCAGCTTAGAGTGGGCAGGGGTGGAGACCCAGTACTTC. It yields the protein CASSLEWAGVETQYF. Drawing the rest from reference TRBV11-2 and TRBJ2-5, the complete variable domain is EAGVAQSPRYKIIEKRQSVAFWCNPISGHATLYWYQQILGQGPKLLIQFQNNGVVDDSQLPKDRFSAERLKGVDSTLKIQPAKLEDSAVYLCASSLEWAGVETQYFGPGTRLLVL.

The chain joins TRBV7-2 to TRBJ2-3; tentative D call: TRBD2 (6 bases). Germline assignment: CDR1 SGHTA and CDR2 FQGNSA. V shed 6 bases and J shed 2 bases, with 15 bases lying between them. The CDR3 has 15 residues. Here the CDR3 DNA reads TGTGCCAGCAGATCCGCGGGACTCTACACAGATACGCAGTATTTT. Translating gives CASRSAGLYTDTQYF.